A selection of T cell receptor beta chains follows, all from one sample in a study of T cells expressing NK-cell markers. TCRdb reprocessed the 5' RACE reads, keeping one entry per CDR3 protein, no DNA. In total, the table holds some 440,000 distinct CDR3 sequences. Input material: blood T cells: a sorted CD56 or NKG2C T cell subset, CD4+ or CD8+ T cells, or bulk PBMC T cells (not recorded which). The receptors were gathered from a woman aged 45-65 years in good health. Each CDR3 is given with its conserved first and last residue.

v_gene	j_gene	CDR3aa
TRBV12-3/TRBV12-4	TRBJ1-5	CASSPQGYSNQPQHF
TRBV12-3/TRBV12-4	TRBJ1-1	CASSSRQGMNTEAFF
TRBV5-1	TRBJ2-7	CASSLSLAGVSEQYF
TRBV25-1	TRBJ1-2	CASSEYDRDDYTF
TRBV6-1	TRBJ1-5	CASSEAVGVGNQPQHF
TRBV5-1	TRBJ2-7	CASMDSGFAEQYF
TRBV7-2	TRBJ2-5	CASSLARLAEETQYF
TRBV10-3	TRBJ1-1	CAISQDLQVVFF
TRBV6-6	TRBJ2-5	CASSFLRSYSHKAETQYF
TRBV27	TRBJ1-5	CASSSSDRTYQPQHF
TRBV5-1	TRBJ2-3	CASSLRTIADTQYF
TRBV6-6	TRBJ2-7	CASSDPGTGGYEQYF
TRBV6-1	TRBJ1-1	CASSEWGLNTEAFF
TRBV27	TRBJ2-5	CASRGPPPKETQYF
TRBV6-5	TRBJ2-6	CASHILGSPGANVLTF
TRBV29-1	TRBJ2-1	CSVGGDRAFNEQFF
TRBV7-9	TRBJ2-5	CASSPREPGAQYF
TRBV6-1	TRBJ2-3	CASSEQSLGTDTQYF
TRBV18	TRBJ2-1	CASSPLGGARDEQFF
TRBV20-1	TRBJ2-3	CSARPGTSLNTQYF
TRBV3-1	TRBJ2-5	CASSQGSGAQYF
TRBV12-3/TRBV12-4	TRBJ1-2	CASSPRYGGFMNGYTF
TRBV20-1	TRBJ2-2	CSARILASNTGELFF
TRBV12-3/TRBV12-4	TRBJ1-1	CASSDNLGTEAFF
TRBV14	TRBJ2-2	CASSQILNTGELFF
TRBV7-9	TRBJ2-1	CASSLERGQGMNEQFF
TRBV11-2	TRBJ2-3	CASSSRDRSFPGRRDTQYF
TRBV7-8	TRBJ2-6	CASSFRQRANVLTF
TRBV2	TRBJ2-1	CASNGQGKYNEQFF
TRBV7-8	TRBJ2-3	CASSPQTPSLGTDTQYF
TRBV18	TRBJ2-1	CASSPFGQGATRRKFGEQFF
TRBV12-3/TRBV12-4	TRBJ1-6	CASTLTGGNSPLHF
TRBV2	TRBJ2-3	CASSQTPSGSPTDTQYF
TRBV20-1	TRBJ2-2	CSARGSSGRGANTGELFF
TRBV5-1	TRBJ2-3	CASSLGQGGTQYF
TRBV11-1	TRBJ2-1	CASSLPRPTGHNEQFF
TRBV24-1	TRBJ2-2	CATSDSRRGAGTGELFF
TRBV9	TRBJ1-1	CASSAYGAYTEAFF
TRBV19	TRBJ1-5	CASSKDWTGHQPQHF
TRBV9	TRBJ2-2	CASSTANTGELFF
TRBV5-1	TRBJ2-3	CASRPVGLAGVTDTQYF
TRBV18	TRBJ2-1	CASSPLASGSSYNEQFF
TRBV5-6	TRBJ1-1	CASSGRGQLNTEAFF
TRBV6-6	TRBJ2-5	CASRTGTETQYF
TRBV7-9	TRBJ2-1	CASSFDSGVFTEQFF
TRBV5-1	TRBJ2-5	CASSAAGGLETQYF
TRBV5-1	TRBJ1-1	CASSLAGQPLIAFF
TRBV20-1	TRBJ2-3	CSARGSLAGDTQYF
TRBV12-3/TRBV12-4	TRBJ1-5	CASSLGGLVSQPQHF
TRBV4-1	TRBJ2-2	CASSQAGWRTGELFF
TRBV11-2	TRBJ2-1	CASSAEGHSSYNEQFF
TRBV6-5	TRBJ2-2	CASSYLSSGELFF
TRBV3-1	TRBJ2-5	CASSKLSGPSGETQYF
TRBV20-1	TRBJ1-5	CSATPSGAGIGSNQPQHF
TRBV20-1	TRBJ2-3	CSARGTSGRATPDTQYF